The T cell receptor beta chain described here comes from a study of T cell responses to AZD1222 COVID-19 vaccine (dated by TCRdb to the early 2020s). Turning to the overall study: AZD1222 recipients given second doses at about 4 weeks or at about 12 weeks were pooled, since spike-specific TCR depth and breadth were not found to differ between the two schedules. TCR sequencing was performed for about 250 trial participants, of whom roughly 200 were given two doses of AZD1222 and roughly 25 were given two doses of MenACWY control vaccine. Trial participants were enrolled by age into 18-55, 56-69 and 70-plus year subgroups, with around 150, 28 and 57 TCR-sequenced participants respectively.

The CDR3 regions of human TCRbeta chains were analyzed by immunosequencing. The source study handled its data this way. Repertoire TCRs were matched against a reference library of SARS-CoV-2-specific TCRs generated with the MIRA antigen-specificity platform. Breadth was defined as the fraction of unique TCRs that were SARS-CoV-2-associated, and depth was defined as the fraction of total T cells that were SARS-CoV-2-associated. Using the MIRA data, each spike-specific TCR was mapped to the spike region that the TCR reacts to and placed in a CD4 or CD8 class. Log10-transformed breadth and depth values were compared by one-way ANOVA with Sidak's multiple comparisons tests. TCRdb limited this immuneACCESS table to in-frame rearrangements with V and J called. A share of clones is missing; checked studies link under half to unresolved V genes, and the rest is unexplained. V, J and clone size derive from that table, while D and trimming were established from the DNA sequence. The sample includes 120,000 or so clones, with roughly 90% observed a single time. About 1.1% of the sample rests with the top ten.

What the work shows at the level of the full study, not this receptor alone: Reportedly, close to half of the unique spike-specific TCRs recognized epitopes lying outside the regions that are mutated in the B.1.351 and B.1.1.7 variants. After two AZD1222 doses, spike-specific TCR breadth and depth were significantly higher than at day 0 and than in MenACWY recipients. Only five to seven AZD1222 recipients were SARS-CoV-2 seropositive at baseline, limiting conclusions about previously exposed vaccinees. Participants were mostly white British and included more females than males, and it was suggested by the authors that clonal diversity may have been underestimated. No day 14 peak-response samples were available, so repertoires were characterized only after the peak T cell response. The vaccine-associated CD4 TCRs covered the entire spike protein, and the dominant responses fell in regions 160-218 and 743-854. The 56-69-year group was small, and its depth increase did not reach significance, likely because of low power.

Inclusive of the bounding cysteine and phenylalanine, the CDR3 is 13 residues long. Kept here is only the CDR3 DNA, which spans 39 bases and is read in frame from base 1. V and J lose 6 bases and 7 bases, and a span of 12 bases separates them. The germline V gene sets CDR1 to MDHEN and CDR2 to SYDVKM. This sample's time point label indicates: baseline before first vaccination. Samples from vaccinated people were obtained from the UK trials COV001 and COV002, which included a single-blind randomized controlled phase 2/3 trial of AZD1222 (ChAdOx1 nCoV-19) in healthy adults. Trial participant PBMC samples were collected at day 0 and day 28 after the second dose for TCRbeta chain sequencing. A remark on this clone: What this receptor recognizes is not known. One base away there is no much larger clone; base qualities are not given.

The receptor's source is an adult in good health. The sequence is built from TRBV28 and TRBJ2-2; TRBD1 is a weak D gene call, 7 bases matching. Sequenced material: peripheral blood, taken on day 0 of AZD1222 vaccination. CDR3 loop: CASRRQGGGELFF. At the DNA level, the sequence is TGTGCCAGCAGAAGACAGGGAGGCGGGGAGCTGTTTTTT.